This T cell receptor beta chain was found in a study of blood T cell repertoires in COVID-19. Study-level background: The United States, Italy and Spain supplied acute and convalescent COVID-19 samples. Nucleic acid was either cDNA or gDNA, and it came from T cells, B-cell-depleted T cells, or PBMCs.

Profiled with immunoSEQ multiplex PCR; TCRdb holds only in-frame clones, not every one. The sample carries 250,000 to 350,000 clones, around 85% recorded once. The CDR3 is made up of 13 amino acids. Trimming took off 0 bases at V and 5 bases at J, with 10 bases between the two ends. The germline V gene has CDR1 GTSNPN and CDR2 SVGIG (reference sequence). Seattle patients were enrolled while actively infected and followed longitudinally. The clonotype originates from a human donor with COVID-19, enrolled during active disease. The donor label of this sample is uncertain. J is TRBJ1-1 and V is TRBV30, with D hard to call. Sequencing was carried out using peripheral blood. The CDR3 DNA sequence: TGTGCCTGGAGTGTAGCTAAACGGACTGAAGCTTTCTTT. It translates to CAWSVAKRTEAFF.